This T cell receptor (beta chain) emerged from a study of control samples from healthy donors and cancer patients. The germline V and J ends were trimmed by 4 bases and 0 bases, with 20 bases remaining between them. Germline CDR1 reads LGHDT; CDR2 reads YNNKEL (reference sequence). CDR3 length: 18 amino acids. Some clones are missing from TCRdb's copy, which holds only in-frame ones; the method was immunoSEQ multiplex PCR. This repertoire shows 100,000 to 150,000 clones, around 90% found once; its top ten account for around 2.5%. The chain is built from TRBV3-1 (or the pseudogene TRBV3-2) and TRBJ2-3; D might be TRBD1 (5 bases). This sequence was found in a man aged 18 to 35 in good health. Sequences were obtained from blood. The CDR3 reads CASSRVPQQDTSTDTQYF. CDR3 sequence (DNA): TGTGCCAGCAGCCGAGTACCACAACAGGATACTAGCACAGATACGCAGTATTTT.